Below are 16 T cell receptor beta chains sequenced from a single sample in a study of graft-versus-host responses after intestinal transplantation. These receptors' antigens are unknown. This table comes from immunoSEQ multiplex PCR, and its TCRdb copy is limited to in-frame clones, with some not included. The sample includes 70,000 to 80,000 clones, 80% to 95% of them seen just once. This specimen consisted of unstimulated CD8+ T cells sorted from spleen or lymph node cells, obtained before intestinal transplant. These receptors all stem from a human donor who received an intestinal transplant.

This chain joins TRBV18 and TRBJ1-5; TRBD1 agrees at 8 bases. Losses at the gene ends were 3 bases for V and 4 bases for J; bases not matched to a gene: 8. CDR3 length: 16 residues. The germline V gene encodes CDR1 KGHSH and CDR2 LQKENI. CDR3 sequence (DNA): TGTGCCAGCTCACCGGTAGGACAGGGAACAAATCAGCCCCAGCATTTT. Its protein product is CASSPVGQGTNQPQHF.

A single count supports this clone. The chain joins TRBV10-2 to TRBJ2-3; D unresolved. With 5 bases removed from V and 6 bases from J, the gap between germline ends came to 3 bases. The CDR3 has 10 amino acids. CDR1 is WSHSY and CDR2 is SAAADI in the germline V gene. The CDR3: CASSQDTQYF. CDR3 nucleotide sequence: TGCGCCAGCAGTCAGGATACGCAGTATTTT.

CDR3 amino acids: CASSTGNYGYTF. The CDR3 bases are TGTGCCAGCAGCACAGGGAACTATGGCTACACCTTC. The chain combines TRBV6-5 with TRBJ1-2; D possibly corresponds to TRBD1 (6 bases). CDR1 and CDR2 from the germline V gene are MNHEY and SVGAGI. The CDR3 runs to 12 residues. V lost 6 bases and J 2 bases, leaving 7 bases between the germline ends.

The chain carries TRBV7-9 and TRBJ2-7, with 8 bases lining up with TRBD2. CDR1 and CDR2 from the germline V gene are SEHNR and FQNEAQ (reference sequence). The CDR3 is made up of 15 amino acids. The V gene end was trimmed by 7 bases and the J gene end by 3 bases; junction bases not matched to a gene: 11. The CDR3 here is CASTRGGAGGYEQYF. The CDR3 DNA reads TGTGCCAGCACCCGAGGGGGGGCGGGGGGCTACGAGCAGTACTTC.

The chain uses TRBV29-1 and TRBJ1-1; TRBD1 matches at 7 bases. V lost 0 bases and J lost 10; bases outside the gene matches: 5. The CDR3 consists of 12 residues. Per the germline V gene, CDR1 is SQVTM and CDR2 is ANQGSEA. CDR3 in amino acids: CSVEENAGGAFF. The CDR3 nucleotides are TGCAGCGTTGAAGAAAACGCAGGGGGAGCTTTCTTT. The full variable domain, in which reference TRBV29-1 and TRBJ1-1 provide the parts outside the CDR3, is SAVISQKPSRDICQRGTSLTIQCQVDSQVTMMFWYRQQPGQSLTLIATANQGSEATYESGFVIDKFPISRPNLTFSTLTVSNMSPEDSSIYLCSVEENAGGAFFGQGTRLTVV.

This rearrangement joins TRBV7-8 to TRBJ2-7; tentatively, D is TRBD2 (6 bases). Germline assignment: CDR1 SGHVS and CDR2 FQNEAQ. Trimming left V 3 bases short and J 4 bases short, with 22 bases between. The CDR3 is 17 amino acids. This CDR3 is CASSFWGFGDLPYEQYF. CDR3 nucleotides: TGTGCCAGCAGCTTTTGGGGGTTTGGGGACTTACCTTACGAGCAGTACTTC. Full variable domain (rest looked up from reference TRBV7-8 and TRBJ2-7): GAGVSQSPRYKVAKRGQDVALRCDPISGHVSLFWYQQALGQGPEFLTYFQNEAQLDKSGLPSDRFFAERPEGSVSTLKIQRTQQEDSAVYLCASSFWGFGDLPYEQYFGPGTRLTVT.

The gene calls are TRBV12-2 and TRBJ2-3; TRBD2, the table's D call, was not compared with the DNA. TRBV12-2 is listed as a pseudogene. The CDR3 contains 16 residues. The CDR3 DNA follows: TGTGCAAGTCGCCCTCGGGCGGGGGGAGGGGCAGATACGCAGTATTTT. This encodes CASRPRAGGGADTQYF.

This chain joins TRBV5-8 and TRBJ1-5; 8 positions match TRBD1. The CDR3 extends over 14 amino acids. After removal of 2 bases from V and 5 bases from J, the junction contained 3 bases not matched to a gene. Germline CDR1 is SGHTS and CDR2 is YDEGEE. The CDR3 DNA reads TGTGCCAGCAGCTTAGGACAGGGATATCAGCCCCAGCATTTT. Translated, it gives CASSLGQGYQPQHF. The complete variable domain, with remaining parts taken from reference TRBV5-8 and TRBJ1-5, reads EAGVTQSPTHLIKTRGQQATLRCSPISGHTSVYWYQQALGLGLQFLLWYDEGEERNRGNFPPRFSGRQFPNYSSELNVNALELEDSALYLCASSLGQGYQPQHFGDGTRLSIL.

Only one count was recorded for this clone. V and J are TRBV9 and TRBJ2-1; 8 bases line up with TRBD1. With 0 bases clipped from V and 2 bases from J, the junction kept 4 bases outside the gene matches. The CDR3 is 16 amino acids. CDR1 and CDR2 from the germline V gene are SGDLS and YYNGEE. The CDR3 sequence is CASSVVSGQAYNEQFF. The CDR3 DNA follows: TGTGCCAGCAGCGTAGTATCGGGACAGGCCTACAATGAGCAGTTCTTC. Drawing the rest from reference TRBV9 and TRBJ2-1, the complete variable domain is DSGVTQTPKHLITATGQRVTLRCSPRSGDLSVYWYQQSLDQGLQFLIQYYNGEERAKGNILERFSAQQFPDLHSELNLSSLELGDSALYFCASSVVSGQAYNEQFFGPGTRLTVL.

This rearrangement joins TRBV7-3 to TRBJ1-1, with 8 bases aligning to TRBD1. V was clipped by 0 bases and J by 6 bases; unmatched bases: 12. The germline gives CDR1 SGHTA, CDR2 FQGTGA. The CDR3 runs 17 residues. This CDR3 is CASSLTARRETGAEAFF. For the CDR3, the DNA is TGTGCCAGCAGCTTAACCGCACGGAGGGAGACAGGGGCTGAAGCTTTCTTT. The full variable domain, its missing parts supplied by reference TRBV7-3 and TRBJ1-1, is GAGVSQTPSNKVTEKGKYVELRCDPISGHTALYWYRQSLGQGPEFLIYFQGTGAADDSGLPNDRFFAVRPEGSVSTLKIQRTERGDSAVYLCASSLTARRETGAEAFFGQGTRLTVV.

This chain links TRBV6-1 with TRBJ2-3, with TRBD2 matching over 8 bases. The V segment lost 1 base and the J segment 2 bases; nucleotides outside the gene matches: 5. This CDR3 has 16 residues. Germline CDR1 is MNHNS and CDR2 is SASEGT. The CDR3 region has the DNA TGTGCCAGCAGTGAAGAAGGCGGGGGGATCACAGATACGCAGTATTTT. Translated, it gives CASSEEGGGITDTQYF.

This chain joins TRBV7-2 and TRBJ2-1; 8 positions match TRBD2. Germline V lookup: CDR1 SGHTA, CDR2 FQGNSA. Trimming took 5 bases from V and 1 from J; bases not matched to a gene: 10. CDR3 size: 17 residues. CDR3 in DNA: TGTGCCAGCAGCAACGACTTAGCGGGGAGGTCCTACAATGAGCAGTTCTTC. It translates to CASSNDLAGRSYNEQFF.

This chain uses TRBV27 with TRBJ2-5; 10 positions agree with TRBD1. V dropped 6 bases and J dropped 5; count of bases not matched to a gene: 15. CDR1 and CDR2 (germline): MNHEY, SMNVEV (reference sequence). The CDR3 is made up of 17 amino acids. The CDR3 nucleotides are TGTGCCAGCAGCCCATCCCCGACAGGGGGCTCGGGGGAGACCCAGTACTTC. Amino acid sequence: CASSPSPTGGSGETQYF.

The chain uses TRBV2 and TRBJ1-5; TRBD1 agrees at 8 bases. The CDR3 consists of 15 residues. With 7 bases clipped from V and 8 bases from J, the junction kept 13 bases outside the gene matches. Germline loops: CDR1 SNHLY, CDR2 FYNNEI. This CDR3 is CASTSHGTGGKPQHF. CDR3 DNA sequence: TGTGCCAGCACCTCTCACGGGACAGGAGGAAAGCCCCAGCATTTT.

The chain joins TRBV5-1 to TRBJ2-2; TRBD2 matches at 7 bases. V shed 0 bases, J shed 3 bases, and the junction held 8 bases outside the gene matches. The length of the CDR3 is 17 residues. Germline CDR1 is SGHRS and CDR2 is YFSETQ. The DNA for the CDR3 is TGCGCCAGCAGCTTGGATTATTCAGCGGGGCACACCGGGGAGCTGTTTTTT. Protein sequence: CASSLDYSAGHTGELFF.

The CDR3 sequence is CASSQGREGETQYF. CDR3 sequence (DNA): TGTGCCAGCAGCCAGGGACGGGAGGGAGAGACCCAGTACTTC. The chain uses TRBV7-6 and TRBJ2-5, with 8 bases that match TRBD2. This CDR3 is 14 amino acids long. J gave up 4 bases and V 5 bases, and 6 bases lay outside the gene matches. The germline CDR1 and CDR2 sequences are SGHVS and FNYEAQ.